Below are 5 T cell receptor beta chains sequenced from a single sample in a study of blood T cell repertoires in COVID-19. The method was immunoSEQ multiplex PCR; TCRdb's version includes in-frame clones alone and lacks a portion of them. The sample contains fewer than 300,000 clones, over 65% of which appear only once. Sequences were obtained from peripheral blood. Receptors originate from a woman at least 80 years old with acute or convalescent COVID-19.

V and J are TRBV5-1 and TRBJ2-1, with 10 nucleotides matching TRBD2. This CDR3 spans 17 amino acids. Per germline, CDR1 SGHRS and CDR2 YFSETQ. V gave up 0 bases and J gave up 6 bases; unmatched junction bases: 9. The CDR3 DNA reads as TGCGCCAGCAGCTTGGAATTTGGTAGCGGGGGGCGCAATGAGCAGTTCTTC. Amino acids: CASSLEFGSGGRNEQFF.

This clone has a single count. The rearrangement links TRBV6-5 to TRBJ2-7; 8 nucleotides line up with TRBD2. V lost 7 bases, J lost 3 bases, and 11 bases stayed unmatched. CDR3 length equals 15 residues. Looked up from germline, CDR1 is MNHEY and CDR2 is SVGAGI. The CDR3, as DNA: TGTGCCAGCACCCTCGCGGGGGGAAACGTCTACGAGCAGTACTTC. Its protein product is CASTLAGGNVYEQYF.

This chain joins TRBV28 and TRBJ1-2; tentatively, D is TRBD1 (5 bases). The CDR3 sequence is 12 residues long. Germline CDR1 is MDHEN and CDR2 is SYDVKM. Trimming removed 6 bases at V and 4 bases at J, with 9 bases between. CDR3 sequence reads: CASRRGPYGYTF. CDR3 coding DNA: TGTGCCAGCAGGCGGGGACCCTATGGCTACACCTTC.

The gene calls are TRBV19 and TRBJ1-2; D unclear. V shed 6 bases and J shed 4 bases, with 15 bases lying between them. Germline CDR1 LNHDA, CDR2 SQIVND (reference sequence). The CDR3 totals 14 residues. The CDR3 spells CASSVDSWGYGYTF. DNA of the CDR3: TGTGCCAGTAGCGTGGACTCCTGGGGCTATGGCTACACCTTC.

This sequence joins TRBV12-3 or TRBV12-4 and TRBJ1-6, with TRBD1 matching over 7 bases. The J segment lost 4 bases and the V segment lost 7 bases, leaving 1 base of the junction unmatched. The CDR3 has 13 amino acids. The CDR3 reads CASTQGYNSPLHF. The DNA of the CDR3 is TGTGCCAGCACACAGGGGTATAATTCACCCCTCCACTTT.